These 23 T cell receptor beta chains share one sample of origin, sequenced in a study of cytomegalovirus exposure and HLA in healthy donors. 60 Vbeta and 13 Jbeta primers were used in PCR. The assay was immunoSEQ multiplex PCR, and TCRdb's table has in-frame clones only and misses some. The sample has 120,000 or so clones, approximately 72% seen once; the top ten hold 7.5% to 9.5%. The specimen sequenced was PBMCs. These receptors were taken from a woman in her fifties or sixties in good health and CMV-seropositive.

V usage is TRBV4-2 and J usage is TRBJ2-2; tentatively, D is TRBD1 (6 bases). V was trimmed by 0 bases and J by 5 bases, leaving 16 bases between them. This CDR3 comprises 17 residues. Germline assignment: CDR1 LGHNA and CDR2 YNFKEQ. The CDR3 coding sequence is TGTGCCAGCAGCCAAGATCCCCAGGGGAGAGGGACCGGGGAGCTGTTTTTT. As protein: CASSQDPQGRGTGELFF.

The J gene is TRBJ2-1, the V gene TRBV7-3, with 7 bases that match TRBD2. The ends lost 5 bases at V and 5 bases at J; junction bases unmatched: 3. The CDR3 runs 13 residues. CDR1 is SGHTA and CDR2 is FQGTGA in the germline V gene. CDR3 DNA sequence: TGTGCCAGCAGCGTCGGACTAGACAATGAGCAGTTCTTC. Translation gives CASSVGLDNEQFF.

This clone was seen only once. The gene calls are TRBV13 and TRBJ1-1, with a possible D match to TRBD1 (6 bases). Germline V gene sequence: CDR1 PRHDT, CDR2 FYEKMQ (reference sequence). Trimming left V 5 bases short and J 4 bases short, with 11 bases between. The CDR3 loop spans 13 amino acids. CDR3 DNA sequence: TGTGCCAGCAGCGTCACAGGGCGCACTGAAGCTTTCTTT. This encodes CASSVTGRTEAFF.

The chain carries TRBV4-2 and TRBJ2-1, with 7 bases aligning to TRBD1. The CDR3 runs to 19 residues. CDR1 is LGHNA, CDR2 YNFKEQ, per germline. The trim removed 5 bases at V and 0 bases at J, leaving 16 bases unmatched. The CDR3 DNA reads as TGTGCCAGCAGCTCCCGGGACAGTCGATCTTCAAGCTCCTACAATGAGCAGTTCTTC. Translation: CASSSRDSRSSSSYNEQFF.

The chain employs TRBV19 and TRBJ1-2; 8 bases agree with TRBD1. Losses at the gene ends were 5 bases for V and 4 bases for J; bases not matched to a gene: 9. Germline V gives CDR1 LNHDA, CDR2 SQIVND (reference sequence). The CDR3 consists of 15 residues. The CDR3 nucleotides are TGTGCCAGTAGTGCTCCGGGACAGGAGCCCTATGGCTACACCTTC. Protein product: CASSAPGQEPYGYTF.

V gene TRBV9 combines with J gene TRBJ2-7; tentative D call: TRBD2 (6 bases). In germline, CDR1 is SGDLS, CDR2 YYNGEE. The CDR3 extends over 14 amino acids. Trimming removed 0 bases at V and 7 bases at J, with 14 bases between. The CDR3 spells CASSVEREAGEQYF. The CDR3 region has the DNA TGTGCCAGCAGCGTAGAACGAGAAGCGGGTGAGCAGTACTTC.

The rearrangement links TRBV9 to TRBJ1-3; D gene uncertain. Trimming took 1 base from V and 4 from J, leaving 12 bases between them. Per germline, CDR1 SGDLS and CDR2 YYNGEE. The CDR3 length is 15 residues. As DNA, the CDR3 is TGTGCCAGCAGCGTATTCGGAGGGAACGGAAACACCATATATTTT. It specifies CASSVFGGNGNTIYF.

The V gene is TRBV7-8, the J gene TRBJ2-2; TRBD2 aligns across 10 bases. The CDR3 sequence is 16 residues long. Germline loops: CDR1 SGHVS, CDR2 FQNEAQ. J lost 7 bases, V lost 5 bases, and 10 bases had no gene match. The CDR3 loop is CASSLLAGVNHGELFF. In nucleotides, the CDR3 is TGTGCCAGCAGCCTCCTAGCGGGAGTTAATCACGGGGAGCTGTTTTTT.

The chain carries TRBV2 and TRBJ2-5, with TRBD2 matching over 11 bases. Germline V gives CDR1 SNHLY, CDR2 FYNNEI. The CDR3 is 15 amino acids. V lost 5 bases and J lost 2; bases outside the gene matches: 4. The CDR3 sequence: CASSPLAGVQETQYF. The CDR3 nucleotides are TGTGCCAGCAGTCCACTAGCGGGGGTACAAGAGACCCAGTACTTC. Full variable domain (remainder filled in from reference TRBV2 and TRBJ2-5): EPEVTQTPSHQVTQMGQEVILRCVPISNHLYFYWYRQILGQKVEFLVSFYNNEISEKSEIFDDQFSVERPDGSNFTLKIRSTKLEDSAMYFCASSPLAGVQETQYFGPGTRLLVL.

Note on this clone: One end of the junction is discordant with germline, which a read error may explain. The V gene is TRBV7-7, the J gene TRBJ2-7; 9 bases agree with TRBD2. Germline V lookup: CDR1 SSHAT, CDR2 FNYEAQ (reference sequence). The CDR3 extends over 15 amino acids. The DNA of the CDR3 is TGTGCTAGCAGCTTGCGGGAGGGGGGCATCTACGAGCAGTACTTC. It translates to CASSLREGGIYEQYF.

Only one count was recorded for this clone. The chain combines TRBV28 with TRBJ2-7; 9 bases match TRBD1. The CDR3 has 15 amino acids. Germline assignment: CDR1 MDHEN and CDR2 SYDVKM. After removal of 5 bases from V and 0 bases from J, the junction contained 5 bases not matched to a gene. The CDR3 coding sequence is TGTGCCAGCAGTCCGGGGACAGGGAGCTCCTACGAGCAGTACTTC. This encodes CASSPGTGSSYEQYF.

The rearrangement links TRBV7-2 to TRBJ2-7; maybe TRBD1 (6 bases). Germline V gene data show CDR1 as SGHTA and CDR2 as FQGNSA. The CDR3 is 13 residues long. Trimming shortened V by 2 bases and J by 3 bases, and 8 bases separated the two germline ends. The CDR3 region has the DNA TGTGCCAGCAGCTTAAGGGGGAACTACGAGCAGTACTTC. Protein: CASSLRGNYEQYF.

The chain joins TRBV30 to TRBJ1-2; D is unresolved. The CDR3 spans 11 residues. Germline V gives CDR1 GTSNPN, CDR2 SVGIG (reference sequence). V shed 3 bases and J shed 4 bases, with 6 bases lying between them. The DNA of the CDR3 is TGTGCCTGGAGGGAGAGCTATGGCTACACCTTC. It codes for CAWRESYGYTF.

The chain recombines TRBV7-2 with TRBJ1-1; tentatively, D is TRBD1 (6 bases). Germline lookup yields CDR1 SGHTA and CDR2 FQGNSA. V was trimmed by 5 bases and J by 2 bases, leaving 15 bases between them. This CDR3 contains 15 residues. The CDR3 DNA reads TGTGCCAGCAGCCTTAGAACAGGGCGAAACACTGAAGCTTTCTTT. It codes for CASSLRTGRNTEAFF. Variable domain in full (rest from reference TRBV7-2 and TRBJ1-1): GAGVSQSPSNKVTEKGKDVELRCDPISGHTALYWYRQSLGQGLEFLIYFQGNSAPDKSGLPSDRFSAERTGGSVSTLTIQRTQQEDSAVYLCASSLRTGRNTEAFFGQGTRLTVV.

The rearrangement joins TRBV6-5 to TRBJ2-3, with TRBD2 matching over 10 bases. The CDR3 has 16 residues. The V segment lost 2 bases and the J segment 3 bases; nucleotides outside the gene matches: 5. Germline-derived CDR1 and CDR2 are MNHEY and SVGAGI. CDR3 residues: CASSYQGLALTDTQYF. The CDR3 region has the DNA TGTGCCAGCAGTTACCAGGGACTAGCGTTGACAGATACGCAGTATTTT.

The rearrangement joins TRBV11-2 to TRBJ1-4; no reliable D call. Looked up from germline, CDR1 is SGHAT and CDR2 is FQNNGV. The V gene lost 0 bases and the J gene lost 14 bases, with 16 bases spanning the gap. The CDR3 contains 14 residues. The CDR3 sequence: CASSLDTAVPMLFF. The CDR3 region has the DNA TGTGCCAGCAGCTTAGATACGGCGGTCCCGATGCTGTTTTTT.

V and J are TRBV5-6 and TRBJ2-7; possible D gene TRBD2, 6 bases. This CDR3 comprises 17 residues. Germline V gives CDR1 SGHDT, CDR2 YYEEEE. With 0 bases removed from V and 4 bases from J, the gap between germline ends came to 20 bases. The chain's CDR3 is CASSLGTLTRLRYEQYF. CDR3 DNA: TGTGCCAGCAGCTTGGGTACCTTGACTAGGCTACGGTACGAGCAGTACTTC.

The V call is TRBV6-4, the J call TRBJ2-5, with 12 bases that match TRBD2. This CDR3 region has 16 residues. Unmatched junction bases numbered 5, after V lost 4 bases and J lost 2 bases. The germline V gene encodes CDR1 MRHNA and CDR2 SNTAGT. CDR3 protein: CASSVALAGGQETQYF. CDR3 sequence (DNA): TGTGCCAGCAGTGTCGCTCTAGCGGGGGGGCAAGAGACCCAGTACTTC.

DNA for the CDR3: TGTGCCAGCAGTTTCCTGGCGGAGATACAAGAGACCCAGTACTTC. This encodes CASSFLAEIQETQYF. This rearrangement joins TRBV27 to TRBJ2-5; D is unresolved. CDR1 is MNHEY and CDR2 is SMNVEV in the germline V gene (reference sequence). The V and J ends lost 3 bases and 2 bases respectively, with 13 bases between them. The CDR3 has 15 amino acids.

This chain links TRBV5-1 with TRBJ1-2; D may be TRBD1 (6 bases). The length of the CDR3 is 16 residues. Germline V CDR1 and CDR2: SGHRS, YFSETQ. V was trimmed by 0 bases and J by 3 bases, leaving 15 bases between them. The CDR3 loop is CASSLVRSGDHYGYTF. In nucleotides, the CDR3 is TGCGCCAGCAGCTTGGTTCGTTCAGGGGACCACTATGGCTACACCTTC.

The J gene is TRBJ1-2, the V gene TRBV19, with TRBD1 matching over 7 bases. From germline, CDR1 is LNHDA and CDR2 SQIVND (reference sequence). This CDR3 region has 17 residues. V shed 5 bases, J shed 4 bases, and the junction held 16 bases outside the gene matches. The DNA for the CDR3 is TGTGCCAGTAGTGCGCCGGGACAGAAAATTTTGATCTATGGCTACACCTTC. It encodes CASSAPGQKILIYGYTF.

The chain links TRBV29-1 to TRBJ1-2, with 7 bases aligning to TRBD1. The germline V gene has CDR1 SQVTM and CDR2 ANQGSEA. The CDR3 has 12 residues. V was clipped by 2 bases and J by 11 bases; unmatched bases: 8. CDR3 loop: CSVEQGDSRYTF. In nucleotides, the CDR3 is TGCAGCGTTGAACAGGGGGACAGTCGATACACCTTC.

This clone is a singleton in its sample. The chain combines TRBV2 with TRBJ2-1, with 9 bases fitting TRBD1. Germline-derived CDR1 and CDR2 are SNHLY and FYNNEI. The CDR3 has 18 residues. V lost 8 bases, J lost 3 bases, and 17 bases stayed unmatched. The CDR3 sequence is CASGPGQGRLGGYNEQFF. The CDR3 bases are TGTGCCAGCGGGCCGGGACAGGGAAGGCTTGGCGGCTACAATGAGCAGTTCTTC.